These 20 T cell receptor beta chains share one sample of origin, sequenced in a study of blood T cell repertoires in COVID-19. Assay: immunoSEQ multiplex PCR; the TCRdb copy retains only in-frame clones and omits some. The sample lists 110,000 or so clones, roughly 81% occurring once. What was sequenced was peripheral blood. The receptors originated from a man aged 40-50 years with acute or convalescent COVID-19.

Notes on this clone: Distinct nucleotide sequences in the sample also encode this CDR3. DNA for the CDR3: TGCGCCAGCAGCCAAGGGACAGGAACCTACGAGCAGTACTTC. Its protein product is CASSQGTGTYEQYF. The chain uses TRBV4-1 and TRBJ2-7, with 7 bases identical to TRBD1. Germline lookup yields CDR1 MGHRA and CDR2 YSYEKL. CDR3 size: 14 residues. Germline trimming cut 1 base from V and 2 bases from J; bases unmatched to any gene: 2.

This chain links TRBV29-1 with TRBJ2-7, with D perhaps matching TRBD1 (6 bases). The V and J ends lost 5 bases and 2 bases respectively, with 13 bases between them. CDR3 length: 13 amino acids. Per germline, CDR1 SQVTM and CDR2 ANQGSEA. CDR3 in DNA: TGCAGCGTTTTGGACAGTCGACCCTACGAGCAGTACTTC. Protein sequence: CSVLDSRPYEQYF.

The chain employs TRBV7-3 and TRBJ2-1; TRBD1 might be the D (5 bases). The germline V gene encodes CDR1 SGHTA and CDR2 FQGTGA. This CDR3 is built from 13 residues. V lost 2 bases, J lost 4 bases, and 6 bases lay in between. CDR3: CASSLQGYNEQFF. Written as DNA, the CDR3 is TGTGCCAGCAGCTTACAGGGTTACAATGAGCAGTTCTTC.

The V call is TRBV5-1, the J call TRBJ2-3, with a possible D match to TRBD2 (6 bases). V shed 0 bases and J shed 0 bases, with 11 bases lying between them. The CDR3 is 16 amino acids. Germline-derived CDR1 and CDR2 are SGHRS and YFSETQ. CDR3 sequence reads: CASSLGVGGSTDTQYF. In nucleotides, the CDR3 is TGCGCCAGCAGCTTGGGGGTCGGGGGAAGCACAGATACGCAGTATTTT.

This rearrangement joins TRBV19 to TRBJ2-3, with TRBD1 matching 7 bases. CDR3 length equals 15 residues. The V segment lost 3 bases and the J segment 4 bases; nucleotides outside the gene matches: 7. Germline V CDR1 and CDR2: LNHDA, SQIVND (reference sequence). The CDR3 sequence is CASSIEGARADTQYF. CDR3 sequence (DNA): TGTGCCAGTAGTATCGAGGGGGCTCGGGCAGATACGCAGTATTTT.

The chain employs TRBV5-6 and TRBJ1-1; D is undetermined. CDR1 is SGHDT and CDR2 is YYEEEE in the germline V gene. CDR3 length equals 15 residues. The ends were cut back, 4 bases at V and 0 bases at J, with 13 bases in the middle. The CDR3 protein is CASSLAHPVNTEAFF. The CDR3, as DNA: TGTGCCAGCAGCCTGGCACACCCAGTGAACACTGAAGCTTTCTTT.

This clone came up a few times. The CDR3 spells CASGQGGNQPQHF. Here the CDR3 DNA reads TGTGCCAGCGGACAGGGGGGCAATCAGCCCCAGCATTTT. The chain employs TRBV3-1 (or the pseudogene TRBV3-2) and TRBJ1-5; 10 nucleotides line up with TRBD1. The CDR3 totals 13 residues. V was pared by 8 bases and J by 2 bases, with 0 bases of the junction left unmatched. Germline V gene sequence: CDR1 LGHDT, CDR2 YNNKEL (reference sequence).

The chain joins TRBV27 to TRBJ1-1; 9 nucleotides align to TRBD1. The V gene end was trimmed by 6 bases and the J gene end by 5 bases; junction bases not matched to a gene: 10. Germline V gives CDR1 MNHEY, CDR2 SMNVEV (reference sequence). The CDR3 has 15 residues. The CDR3 DNA sequence: TGTGCCAGCAGCCAAACAGGGGGCAAACGGACTGAAGCTTTCTTT. Its translation: CASSQTGGKRTEAFF.

The chain joins TRBV5-5 to TRBJ2-7; possibly TRBD1 for D (5 bases). Germline CDR1 is SGHKS and CDR2 is YYEKEE (reference sequence). This CDR3 has 16 amino acids. The V end was cut by 2 bases, the J end by 2 bases, with 17 bases between. The CDR3 region has the DNA TGTGCCAGCAGCTTTACTACTCTGCAAGGGGCCTACGAGCAGTACTTC. Amino acids: CASSFTTLQGAYEQYF.

V is TRBV7-3 and J is TRBJ1-1; tentative D call: TRBD1 (5 bases). This CDR3 spans 14 amino acids. Germline V gene data show CDR1 as SGHTA and CDR2 as FQGTGA. The V end was cut by 0 bases, the J end by 0 bases, with 5 bases between. The chain's CDR3 is CASSLTGVNTEAFF. DNA of the CDR3: TGTGCCAGCAGCTTAACAGGGGTGAACACTGAAGCTTTCTTT.

This clone was detected ten times or more. The J gene is TRBJ1-6, the V gene TRBV7-2; unclear D gene. CDR1 and CDR2 from the germline V gene are SGHTA and FQGNSA. The CDR3 contains 13 residues. V lost 2 bases and J 7 bases, leaving 6 bases between the germline ends. The CDR3 spells CASSLSKNSPLHF. Written as DNA, the CDR3 is TGTGCCAGCAGCTTAAGCAAAAATTCACCCCTCCACTTT.

V gene TRBV5-1 combines with J gene TRBJ2-1, with 11 bases lining up with TRBD2. This CDR3 is 14 amino acids long. Per germline, CDR1 SGHRS and CDR2 YFSETQ. Unmatched junction bases numbered 4, after V lost 5 bases and J lost 6 bases. CDR3 in amino acids: CASRRSGGGNEQFF. In DNA, the CDR3 is TGCGCCAGCAGGCGTAGCGGGGGGGGCAATGAGCAGTTCTTC.

This clone was observed a few times. The gene calls are TRBV7-2 and TRBJ2-7; TRBD1 aligns across 12 bases. With V trimmed by 5 bases and J by 2 bases, 7 bases remained unmatched. This CDR3 has 16 residues. Germline V lookup: CDR1 SGHTA, CDR2 FQGNSA. The CDR3: CASSKQGQGATYEQYF. The CDR3 nucleotides are TGTGCCAGCAGCAAACAGGGACAGGGGGCGACCTACGAGCAGTACTTC.

The chain links TRBV2 to TRBJ2-7; D gene ambiguous. CDR1 and CDR2 from the germline V gene are SNHLY and FYNNEI. The CDR3 has 13 amino acids. The germline V and J ends were trimmed by 4 bases and 7 bases, with 14 bases remaining between them. CDR3 nucleotide sequence: TGTGCCAGCAGTGCCCCCCGCAACTTGGAGCAGTACTTC. Translating it yields CASSAPRNLEQYF.

The chain combines TRBV6-2 or TRBV6-3 with TRBJ2-5; 9 nucleotides line up with TRBD1. Germline trimming cut 0 bases from V and 3 bases from J; bases unmatched to any gene: 20. The CDR3 covers 21 residues. CDR1 MNHEY and CDR2 SVGEGT come from the germline V gene. CDR3 in amino acids: CASSYSKMGQDRGFLEETQYF. In DNA form, the CDR3 reads TGTGCCAGCAGTTACTCGAAGATGGGACAGGACAGGGGTTTTTTGGAAGAGACCCAGTACTTC.

The chain is built from TRBV10-3 and TRBJ2-7; TRBD1 might be the D (7 bases). There are 13 residues in the CDR3. V was cut by 7 bases and J by 3 bases, with 13 bases left in between. Germline lookup yields CDR1 ENHRY and CDR2 SYGVKD. As DNA, the CDR3 is TGTGCCATCATGGTTCAGGGGGGCTACGAGCAGTACTTC. This sequence encodes CAIMVQGGYEQYF.

The V gene is TRBV6-1, the J gene TRBJ1-2, with D unresolved. With 2 bases removed from V and 4 bases from J, the gap between germline ends came to 8 bases. The CDR3 runs to 13 residues. From germline, CDR1 is MNHNS and CDR2 SASEGT. The CDR3 reads CASSETGSYGYTF. In nucleotides, the CDR3 is TGTGCCAGCAGTGAAACCGGTTCCTATGGCTACACCTTC.

This clone has just a few counts. CDR3 in amino acids: CASSFGQGAGYEQYF. DNA of the CDR3: TGTGCCAGCAGCTTCGGACAGGGGGCAGGCTACGAGCAGTACTTC. The chain joins TRBV7-2 to TRBJ2-7; 11 bases are shared with TRBD1. The CDR3 has 15 residues. Germline V gene sequence: CDR1 SGHTA, CDR2 FQGNSA. V lost 3 bases to trimming and J lost 3 bases; unmatched junction nucleotides: 4. Full variable domain (outside the CDR3, taken from reference TRBV7-2 and TRBJ2-7): GAGVSQSPSNKVTEKGKDVELRCDPISGHTALYWYRQSLGQGLEFLIYFQGNSAPDKSGLPSDRFSAERTGGSVSTLTIQRTQQEDSAVYLCASSFGQGAGYEQYFGPGTRLTVT.

This rearrangement joins TRBV4-3 to TRBJ2-3; D possibly corresponds to TRBD2 (5 bases). The CDR3 has 16 amino acids. V was shortened by 0 bases and J by 1 base, with 11 bases between the two germline ends. Germline CDR1 reads LGHNA; CDR2 reads YSLEER. In DNA form, the CDR3 reads TGCGCCAGCAGCCAAGATCCGACTACGGGCACAGATACGCAGTATTTT. Its protein product is CASSQDPTTGTDTQYF.

The genes are TRBV14 and TRBJ1-2; D is unresolved. This CDR3 has 14 residues. V was cut by 4 bases and J by 4 bases, with 13 bases left in between. Germline V gene lookup returns CDR1 SGHDN and CDR2 FVKESK. The CDR3 region is CASSPGRTGYGYTF. For the CDR3, the DNA is TGTGCCAGCAGCCCGGGTCGCACTGGCTATGGCTACACCTTC.